The 20 T cell receptor beta chains reported below all come from one sample, sequenced in a study of T cells in localized non-small cell lung cancer. Assay used: immunoSEQ multiplex PCR; TCRdb lists only in-frame clones, some missing. This table holds approximately 23,000 clones, around 89% found once. Source: PBMCs, taken before any cancer treatment. The source of these receptors is a man aged 35-69 years with stage II lung adenocarcinoma.

The chain has TRBV28 and TRBJ1-3; maybe TRBD1 (5 bases). Germline V gene lookup returns CDR1 MDHEN and CDR2 SYDVKM. V was shortened by 6 bases and J by 0 bases, with 9 bases between the two germline ends. The CDR3 loop spans 14 amino acids. As DNA, the CDR3 is TGTGCCAGCAGGCCCGGGGGCTCTGGAAACACCATATATTTT. It is translated as CASRPGGSGNTIYF.

This chain joins TRBV19 and TRBJ2-2, with D unresolved. CDR1 LNHDA and CDR2 SQIVND come from the germline V gene (reference sequence). The CDR3 has 14 residues. With 1 base removed from V and 6 bases from J, the gap between germline ends came to 9 bases. The CDR3 is CASSIGTGAGELFF. In DNA form, the CDR3 reads TGTGCCAGTAGTATAGGTACTGGCGCCGGGGAGCTGTTTTTT.

The chain uses TRBV30 and TRBJ1-1, with D tentatively TRBD1 (6 bases). V was pared by 8 bases and J by 5 bases, with 18 bases between. CDR3 size: 13 residues. Germline V gives CDR1 GTSNPN, CDR2 SVGIG (reference sequence). This CDR3 reads CARTRQAGTEAFF. The CDR3 region has the DNA TGTGCCCGGACCAGACAGGCCGGGACTGAAGCTTTCTTT.

The chain carries TRBV2 and TRBJ1-3, with D tentatively TRBD1 (6 bases). This CDR3 is built from 16 residues. CDR1 is SNHLY and CDR2 is FYNNEI in the germline V gene. Trimming cost V 5 bases and J 0 bases, with 14 bases left between them. The CDR3 loop reads CASSQTGGDSGNTIYF. The DNA for the CDR3 is TGTGCCAGCAGTCAGACAGGTGGGGACTCTGGAAACACCATATATTTT.

The chain joins TRBV6-6 to TRBJ1-2; TRBD1 matches 8 bases. Germline CDR1 MNHNY, CDR2 SVGAGI (reference sequence). The CDR3 has 13 amino acids. V lost 5 bases, J lost 3 bases, and 2 bases stayed unmatched. CDR3 protein: CASSLGQDYGYTF. DNA of the CDR3: TGTGCCAGCAGTCTGGGACAGGACTATGGCTACACCTTC.

This chain connects TRBV7-2 to TRBJ2-3; D uncertain. The CDR3 contains 14 residues. Germline loops: CDR1 SGHTA, CDR2 FQGNSA. V gave up 2 bases and J gave up 1 base, with 7 bases separating them. Here the CDR3 DNA reads TGTGCCAGCAGCTTATACTCGCGCACAGATACGCAGTATTTT. It encodes CASSLYSRTDTQYF.

V and J are TRBV29-1 and TRBJ2-7; 9 bases agree with TRBD1. V trimming: 1 base; J trimming: 3 bases; junction bases outside the gene matches: 4. Germline CDR1 SQVTM, CDR2 ANQGSEA. The CDR3 is made up of 14 amino acids. The CDR3 DNA reads as TGCAGCGTTGAAGGAGACAGGGGGAACTACGAGCAGTACTTC. This codes for CSVEGDRGNYEQYF.

This clone has just one count. J is TRBJ2-5 and V is TRBV14; the D gene is possibly TRBD2 (8 bases). V was cut by 3 bases and J by 5 bases, with 19 bases left in between. This CDR3 region has 16 residues. Germline V gives CDR1 SGHDN, CDR2 FVKESK. The CDR3 coding sequence is TGTGCCAGCAGCCAGTCGGGAGGGGGCTTATTGGAGACCCAGTACTTC. Translating it yields CASSQSGGGLLETQYF.

The rearrangement uses TRBV29-1 and TRBJ2-5; D might be TRBD1 (5 bases). CDR1 SQVTM and CDR2 ANQGSEA come from the germline V gene. CDR3 length: 17 amino acids. V was shortened by 5 bases and J by 1 base, with 23 bases between the two germline ends. CDR3 in DNA: TGCAGCGTTCCCCGTCTGGACATATTTTTGCGCCAAGAGACCCAGTACTTC. Residues: CSVPRLDIFLRQETQYF.

The gene calls are TRBV6-6 and TRBJ2-5; possible D gene TRBD2, 6 bases. CDR3 length: 14 residues. Trimming cost V 2 bases and J 4 bases, with 11 bases left between them. Germline assignment: CDR1 MNHNY and CDR2 SVGAGI (reference sequence). In DNA form, the CDR3 reads TGTGCCAGCAGTTACACTCTAGCGAGAGAGACCCAGTACTTC. Translating gives CASSYTLARETQYF.

This sequence joins TRBV5-8 and TRBJ2-1; TRBD2 matches at 11 bases. The CDR3 is 16 residues long. Unmatched junction bases numbered 4, after V lost 4 bases and J lost 1 base. The germline CDR1 and CDR2 sequences are SGHTS and YDEGEE. The CDR3 DNA reads TGTGCCAGCAGCCAAGGGACTAGCGGTTCCTACAATGAGCAGTTCTTC. As protein: CASSQGTSGSYNEQFF.

The V call is TRBV29-1, the J call TRBJ2-7, with 7 bases that match TRBD2. V shed 6 bases and J 6 bases; nucleotides not matched to a gene: 14. Germline V gives CDR1 SQVTM, CDR2 ANQGSEA. The length of the CDR3 is 14 residues. As DNA, the CDR3 is TGCAGCGTGGAAACTAGCGCCCGCGGTGTCGAGCAGTACTTC. The encoded protein is CSVETSARGVEQYF.

This chain connects TRBV5-1 to TRBJ2-5; 9 positions agree with TRBD1. In germline, CDR1 is SGHRS, CDR2 YFSETQ. The CDR3 totals 17 residues. Trimming cost V 0 bases and J 2 bases; bases outside gene matches: 8. The DNA for the CDR3 is TGCGCCAGCAGCTTGGAGGGACAGGGTACCTTTCAAGAGACCCAGTACTTC. As protein: CASSLEGQGTFQETQYF.

The chain carries TRBV6-1 and TRBJ2-7; 14 nucleotides match TRBD2. J gave up 7 bases and V 6 bases, and 8 bases lay outside the gene matches. This CDR3 spans 15 amino acids. CDR1 and CDR2 (germline): MNHNS, SASEGT. The CDR3 region is CASSQGTSGRQEQYF. In nucleotides, the CDR3 is TGTGCCAGCAGCCAGGGGACTAGCGGGAGACAGGAGCAGTACTTC.

This clone came up a few times. This chain joins TRBV19 and TRBJ2-7; 11 positions match TRBD2. The CDR3 is 14 residues long. V was clipped by 7 bases and J by 3 bases; unmatched bases: 5. From germline, CDR1 is LNHDA and CDR2 SQIVND (reference sequence). CDR3 sequence (DNA): TGTGCCAGTAACCCGACTAGCGGGAACTACGAGCAGTACTTC. This codes for CASNPTSGNYEQYF.

This sequence joins TRBV5-4 and TRBJ2-1, with 9 bases lining up with TRBD2. With V trimmed by 7 bases and J by 9 bases, 11 bases remained unmatched. The CDR3 consists of 14 residues. Germline V gives CDR1 SGHNT, CDR2 YYREEE (reference sequence). CDR3 DNA: TGTGCCAGCCAAAGCGGGGGGCCCCTCGGTGAGCAGTTCTTC. This encodes CASQSGGPLGEQFF.

The chain links TRBV18 to TRBJ2-2; D is undetermined. The CDR3 loop spans 12 amino acids. The V gene's germline CDR1 is KGHSH and CDR2 LQKENI. V was pared by 3 bases and J by 1 base, with 0 bases between. The CDR3 DNA reads TGTGCCAGCTCACCGAACACCGGGGAGCTGTTTTTT. Its translation is CASSPNTGELFF.

The chain is built from TRBV7-9 and TRBJ2-3; TRBD2 matches 8 bases. This CDR3 is built from 15 residues. Unmatched junction bases numbered 8, after V lost 6 bases and J lost 3 bases. The germline gives CDR1 SEHNR, CDR2 FQNEAQ (reference sequence). The CDR3 spells CASSPAGVLTDTQYF. The CDR3 region has the DNA TGTGCCAGCAGTCCAGCGGGAGTATTGACAGATACGCAGTATTTT.

The gene calls are TRBV7-9 and TRBJ1-4; D unresolved. The CDR3 length is 17 residues. Trimming removed 5 bases from V and 2 bases from J, with 18 bases in between. Germline CDR1 SEHNR, CDR2 FQNEAQ (reference sequence). CDR3 protein: CASSRLGMGSTNEKLFF. The CDR3 nucleotides read TGTGCCAGCAGCCGATTGGGGATGGGGTCCACTAATGAAAAACTGTTTTTT.

The rearrangement joins TRBV4-1 to TRBJ2-3; TRBD2 agrees at 16 bases. The germline gives CDR1 MGHRA, CDR2 YSYEKL. CDR3 size: 19 residues. V was pared by 0 bases and J by 2 bases, with 5 bases of the junction left unmatched. CDR3 sequence (DNA): TGCGCCAGCAGCCAAGAAGGGACTAGCGGGAGGGCATTCACAGATACGCAGTATTTT. This translates into CASSQEGTSGRAFTDTQYF.